The rows below give T cell receptor beta chains drawn from one sample of a study of cytomegalovirus exposure and HLA in healthy donors. Assay used: immunoSEQ multiplex PCR; TCRdb lists only in-frame clones, some missing. The data contain 90,000 to 95,000 clones, approximately 84% of them singletons. The sample consisted of PBMCs. Every receptor here comes from a girl aged 2 to 9 in good health and CMV-seropositive. Each CDR3 is given with its conserved first and last residue.

v_gene: TRBV28
j_gene: TRBJ1-5
CDR3aa: CASSFRTGVSYSNQPQHF

v_gene: TRBV29-1
j_gene: TRBJ2-1
CDR3aa: CSVEETSGKRKGDNEQFF

v_gene: TRBV20-1
j_gene: TRBJ2-5
CDR3aa: CSGGRGETQYF

v_gene: TRBV19
j_gene: TRBJ1-1
CDR3aa: CASSKRQGAVNTEAFF

v_gene: TRBV7-6
j_gene: TRBJ2-3
CDR3aa: CASSLTGDTQYF

v_gene: TRBV9
j_gene: TRBJ2-5
CDR3aa: CASSVDLAGRSAQYF

v_gene: TRBV27
j_gene: TRBJ1-1
CDR3aa: CASRHAGTGPMNTEAFF

v_gene: TRBV6-4
j_gene: TRBJ2-1
CDR3aa: CASSNGSGSYNEQFF

v_gene: TRBV25-1
j_gene: TRBJ1-2
CDR3aa: CASSKPGGYGYTF

v_gene: TRBV10-1
j_gene: TRBJ2-2
CDR3aa: CASSQGEVGELFF

v_gene: TRBV11-2
j_gene: TRBJ2-1
CDR3aa: CASRRRQGYNEQFF

v_gene: TRBV7-2
j_gene: TRBJ1-5
CDR3aa: CASSLGGGLHSNQPQHF

v_gene: TRBV19
j_gene: TRBJ1-1
CDR3aa: CASGLGQGYTEAFF

v_gene: TRBV20-1
j_gene: TRBJ2-7
CDR3aa: CSAVGQAEQYF

v_gene: TRBV5-1
j_gene: TRBJ2-1
CDR3aa: CASSSGVGGYNEQFF

v_gene: TRBV5-1
j_gene: TRBJ1-3
CDR3aa: CASSPGEVGNTIYF

v_gene: TRBV5-1
j_gene: TRBJ1-2
CDR3aa: CASSSTGQVYGYTF

v_gene: TRBV2
j_gene: TRBJ2-5
CDR3aa: CASTEGEYQETQYF

v_gene: TRBV7-7
j_gene: TRBJ2-7
CDR3aa: CASSPGTGYEQYF

v_gene: TRBV4-2
j_gene: TRBJ1-1
CDR3aa: CASSQDTDTEAFF

v_gene: TRBV6-1
j_gene: TRBJ1-1
CDR3aa: CASTFGQVIAEAFF

v_gene: TRBV7-6
j_gene: TRBJ1-5
CDR3aa: CASSLGQGNQPQHF

v_gene: TRBV5-4
j_gene: TRBJ2-1
CDR3aa: CASSGTGTSELRFF

v_gene: TRBV7-9
j_gene: TRBJ1-1
CDR3aa: CASTKQDTEAFF